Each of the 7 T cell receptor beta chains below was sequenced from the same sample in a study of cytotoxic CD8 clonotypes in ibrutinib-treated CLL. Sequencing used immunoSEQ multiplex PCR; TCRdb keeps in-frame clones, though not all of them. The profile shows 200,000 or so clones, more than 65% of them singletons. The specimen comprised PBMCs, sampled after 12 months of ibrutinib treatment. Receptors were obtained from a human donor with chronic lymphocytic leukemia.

CDR3 DNA sequence: TGTGCCAGCAGCGTGGCGGGACAGGCGTACGAGCAGTACTTC. Protein product: CASSVAGQAYEQYF. V is TRBV9 and J is TRBJ2-7, with 8 bases identical to TRBD1. The CDR3 spans 14 residues. The germline V gene has CDR1 SGDLS and CDR2 YYNGEE. The V and J ends lost 2 bases and 4 bases, in that order; junction bases with no gene match: 5.

This chain's CDR3 is CASSEGGLTIHEQYF. CDR3 nucleotides: TGTGCCAGCAGTGAAGGGGGACTGACGATCCACGAGCAGTACTTC. V is TRBV6-1 and J is TRBJ2-7, with TRBD2 as a possible D gene (6 bases). V lost 1 base to trimming and J lost 5 bases, with 15 bases between them. The length of the CDR3 is 15 residues. The V gene's germline CDR1 is MNHNS and CDR2 SASEGT.

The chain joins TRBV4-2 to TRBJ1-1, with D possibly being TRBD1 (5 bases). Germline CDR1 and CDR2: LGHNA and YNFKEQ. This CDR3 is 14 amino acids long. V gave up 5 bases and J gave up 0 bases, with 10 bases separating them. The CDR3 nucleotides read TGTGCCAGCAGCGCCTCGACAGTGAACACTGAAGCTTTCTTT. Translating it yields CASSASTVNTEAFF.

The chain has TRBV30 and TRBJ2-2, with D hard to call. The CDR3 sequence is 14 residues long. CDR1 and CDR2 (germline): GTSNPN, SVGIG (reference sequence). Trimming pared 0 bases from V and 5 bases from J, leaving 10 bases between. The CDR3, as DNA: TGTGCCTGGAGTGTAATGAGGTTGACCGGGGAGCTGTTTTTT. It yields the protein CAWSVMRLTGELFF.

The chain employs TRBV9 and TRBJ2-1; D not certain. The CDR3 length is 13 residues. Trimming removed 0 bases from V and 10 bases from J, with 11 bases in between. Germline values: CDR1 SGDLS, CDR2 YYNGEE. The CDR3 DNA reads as TGTGCCAGCAGCGTAGATTCCCACCGGGAGCAGTTCTTC. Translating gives CASSVDSHREQFF.

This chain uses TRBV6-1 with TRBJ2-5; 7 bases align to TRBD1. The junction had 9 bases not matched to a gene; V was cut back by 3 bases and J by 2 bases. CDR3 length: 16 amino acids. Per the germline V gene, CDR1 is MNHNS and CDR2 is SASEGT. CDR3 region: CASSEGWSGGQETQYF. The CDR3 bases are TGTGCCAGCAGTGAGGGTTGGTCAGGGGGACAAGAGACCCAGTACTTC.

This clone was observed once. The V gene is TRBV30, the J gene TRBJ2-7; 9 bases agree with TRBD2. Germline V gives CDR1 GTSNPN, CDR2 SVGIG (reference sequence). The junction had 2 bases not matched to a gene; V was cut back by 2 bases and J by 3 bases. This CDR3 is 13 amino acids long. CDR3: CAWSKAGGYEQYF. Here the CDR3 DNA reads TGTGCCTGGAGTAAAGCGGGGGGCTACGAGCAGTACTTC.